The next 10 T cell receptor beta chains were all read from a single sample in a study of identical twins. TCRdb re-analysed the 5' RACE reads in MiXCR, keeping a single row per CDR3 protein. In the table there are under 800,000 distinct CDR3 sequences, about 20% of which are singletons. The same specimen was also included in a second study, on T cells expressing NK-cell markers.

The sequencing sample was made of PBMCs. These receptors were obtained from a woman younger than 30 in good health.

This clonotype has ten or more counts. The chain is built from TRBV27 and TRBJ2-1; TRBD2 matches 7 bases. Germline values: CDR1 MNHEY, CDR2 SMNVEV (reference sequence). The trim removed 2 bases at V and 7 bases at J, leaving 8 bases unmatched. The length of the CDR3 is 15 residues. This CDR3 reads CASSLAGAGRNEQFF. Written as DNA, the CDR3 is TGTGCCAGCAGTTTAGCGGGAGCCGGGAGAAATGAGCAGTTCTTC.

This clonotype was picked up one time. Because the CDR3 is missing its conserved closing phenylalanine or tryptophan, this is likely a read error. This chain connects TRBV20-1 to TRBJ2-7, with a tentative D call TRBD1 (5 bases). Germline loops: CDR1 DFQATT, CDR2 SNEGSKA (reference sequence). The CDR3 loop spans 11 amino acids. Trimming cost V 2 bases and J 7 bases, with 9 bases left between them. This CDR3 reads CSARRGKEQYL. The CDR3 nucleotides read TGCAGTGCTAGAAGGGGAAAGGAGCAGTACCTC.

This clonotype was recorded a few times. The chain employs TRBV2 and TRBJ2-1, with TRBD2 identical over 10 bases. The CDR3 is 15 amino acids. The V segment lost 6 bases and the J segment 4 bases; nucleotides outside the gene matches: 6. From germline, CDR1 is SNHLY and CDR2 FYNNEI. This CDR3 is CASSPSGGVYNEQFF. The CDR3 DNA sequence: TGTGCCAGCAGCCCTAGCGGGGGTGTTTACAATGAGCAGTTCTTC. The whole variable domain, filled in from reference TRBV2 and TRBJ2-1, reads EPEVTQTPSHQVTQMGQEVILRCVPISNHLYFYWYRQILGQKVEFLVSFYNNEISEKSEIFDDQFSVERPDGSNFTLKIRSTKLEDSAMYFCASSPSGGVYNEQFFGPGTRLTVL.

The rearrangement joins TRBV12-3 or TRBV12-4 to TRBJ1-1, with a possible D match to TRBD1 (5 bases). Deletions cut 5 bases from V and 8 bases from J, with 24 bases between. This CDR3 spans 16 amino acids. This CDR3 reads CASSLLGTHGGLEAFF. CDR3 DNA sequence: TGTGCCAGCAGTCTTTTAGGGACCCATGGTGGCCTAGAAGCTTTCTTT.

The V and J genes are TRBV20-1 and TRBJ2-7; the match to TRBD2 covers 11 bases. The CDR3 is 14 residues long. The germline V gene has CDR1 DFQATT and CDR2 SNEGSKA (reference sequence). V was pared by 6 bases and J by 2 bases, with 6 bases of the junction left unmatched. CDR3 residues: CSAVVTSGAYEQYF. The CDR3 DNA is TGCAGTGCCGTTGTGACTAGCGGGGCCTACGAGCAGTACTTC.

The genes are TRBV20-1 and TRBJ1-1; D not resolved. V was trimmed by 1 base and J by 4 bases, leaving 7 bases between them. The CDR3 covers 12 residues. Germline V gene sequence: CDR1 DFQATT, CDR2 SNEGSKA (reference sequence). In nucleotides, the CDR3 is TGCAGTGCTAGAGGCGTAGGCACTGAAGCTTTCTTT. This sequence encodes CSARGVGTEAFF.

This clonotype has more than one count but fewer than ten. The chain employs TRBV7-9 and TRBJ1-5, with D possibly being TRBD1 (5 bases). The germline gives CDR1 SEHNR, CDR2 FQNEAQ (reference sequence). V lost 5 bases and J 1 base, leaving 9 bases between the germline ends. CDR3 length: 14 amino acids. In DNA form, the CDR3 reads TGTGCCAGCAGCGAGCAGGGCAGCAATCAGCCCCAGCATTTT. Encoded protein: CASSEQGSNQPQHF.

In its sample, this clonotype was seen a few times. This chain joins TRBV12-3 or TRBV12-4 and TRBJ1-1; D call uncertain. Trimming pared 8 bases from V and 9 bases from J, leaving 13 bases between. The CDR3 sequence is 11 residues long. This CDR3 reads CASAFAGKAFF. CDR3 coding DNA: TGTGCCAGCGCGTTTGCGGGTAAAGCTTTCTTT.

In this sample, this clonotype turned up many times. V usage is TRBV29-1 and J usage is TRBJ2-1, with D possibly being TRBD1 (6 bases). The CDR3 consists of 14 residues. V dropped 4 bases and J dropped 5 bases, with 15 bases sitting between them. CDR1 and CDR2 from the germline V gene are SQVTM and ANQGSEA. CDR3 amino acids: CSVAPVDSHNEQFF. Written as DNA, the CDR3 is TGCAGCGTTGCTCCGGTGGACAGCCACAATGAGCAGTTCTTC.

This clonotype was detected a few times. The chain links TRBV6-1 to TRBJ2-5; TRBD2 matches at 13 bases. Germline V gene sequence: CDR1 MNHNS, CDR2 SASEGT. CDR3 size: 16 residues. V gave up 5 bases and J gave up 6 bases; unmatched junction bases: 9. The CDR3 region has the DNA TGTGCCAGCAGTCCTCTGACTAGCGGGGGGAGGAAGACCCAGTACTTC. Translating it yields CASSPLTSGGRKTQYF.